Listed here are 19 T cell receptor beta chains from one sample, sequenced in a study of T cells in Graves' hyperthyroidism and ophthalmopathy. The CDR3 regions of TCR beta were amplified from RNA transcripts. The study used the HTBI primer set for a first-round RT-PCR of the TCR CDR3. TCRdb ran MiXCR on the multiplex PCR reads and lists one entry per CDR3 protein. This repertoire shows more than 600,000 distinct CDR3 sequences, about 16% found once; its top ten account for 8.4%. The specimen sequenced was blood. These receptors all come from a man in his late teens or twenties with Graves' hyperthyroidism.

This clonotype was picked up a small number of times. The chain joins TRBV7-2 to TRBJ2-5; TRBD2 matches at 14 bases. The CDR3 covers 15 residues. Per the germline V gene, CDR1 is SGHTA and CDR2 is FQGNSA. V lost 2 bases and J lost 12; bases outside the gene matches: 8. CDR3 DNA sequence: TGTGCCAGCAGCTTAAACGGGGGACTAGCGGGAGTGGAGTACTTC. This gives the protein CASSLNGGLAGVEYF. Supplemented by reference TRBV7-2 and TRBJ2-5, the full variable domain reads GAGVSQSPSNKVTEKGKDVELRCDPISGHTALYWYRQSLGQGLEFLIYFQGNSAPDKSGLPSDRFSAERTGGSVSTLTIQRTQQEDSAVYLCASSLNGGLAGVEYFGPGTRLLVL.

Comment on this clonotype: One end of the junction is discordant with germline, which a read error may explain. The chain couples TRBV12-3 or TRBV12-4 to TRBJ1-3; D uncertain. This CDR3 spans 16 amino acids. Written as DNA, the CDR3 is TGTACCAGCAGCTTATTGACATTGAGCTCTGGAAACACCATATATTTT. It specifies CTSSLLTLSSGNTIYF.

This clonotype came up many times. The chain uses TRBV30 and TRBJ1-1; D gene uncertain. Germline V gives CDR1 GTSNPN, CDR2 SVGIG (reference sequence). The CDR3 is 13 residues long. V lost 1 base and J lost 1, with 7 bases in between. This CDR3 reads CAWSDRPNTEAFF. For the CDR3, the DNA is TGTGCCTGGAGTGACAGACCGAACACTGAAGCTTTCTTT.

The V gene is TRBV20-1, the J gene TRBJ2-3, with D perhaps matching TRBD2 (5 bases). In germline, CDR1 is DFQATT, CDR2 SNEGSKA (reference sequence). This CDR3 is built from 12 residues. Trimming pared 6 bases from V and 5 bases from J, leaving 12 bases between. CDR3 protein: CSALLRVDTQYF. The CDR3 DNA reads TGCAGTGCGCTCTTGAGGGTAGATACGCAGTATTTT.

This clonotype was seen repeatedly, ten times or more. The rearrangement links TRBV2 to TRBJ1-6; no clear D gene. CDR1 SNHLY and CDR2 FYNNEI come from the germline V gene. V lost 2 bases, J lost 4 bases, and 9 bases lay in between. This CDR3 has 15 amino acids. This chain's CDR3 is CASSEFTHYNSPLHF. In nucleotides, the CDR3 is TGTGCCAGCAGTGAATTTACACATTATAATTCACCCCTCCACTTT.

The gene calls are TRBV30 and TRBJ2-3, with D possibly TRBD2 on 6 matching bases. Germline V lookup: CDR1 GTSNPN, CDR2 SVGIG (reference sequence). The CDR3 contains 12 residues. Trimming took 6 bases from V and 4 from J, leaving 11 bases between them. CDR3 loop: CACRGIADTQYF. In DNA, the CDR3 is TGTGCCTGTCGCGGGATCGCAGATACGCAGTATTTT.

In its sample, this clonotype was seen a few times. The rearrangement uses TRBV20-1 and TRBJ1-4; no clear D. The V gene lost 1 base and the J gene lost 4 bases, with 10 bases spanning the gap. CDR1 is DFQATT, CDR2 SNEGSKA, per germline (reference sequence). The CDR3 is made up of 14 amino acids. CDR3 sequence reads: CSARGVSSNEKLFF. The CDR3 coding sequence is TGCAGTGCTAGAGGGGTGAGCAGTAATGAAAAACTGTTTTTT.

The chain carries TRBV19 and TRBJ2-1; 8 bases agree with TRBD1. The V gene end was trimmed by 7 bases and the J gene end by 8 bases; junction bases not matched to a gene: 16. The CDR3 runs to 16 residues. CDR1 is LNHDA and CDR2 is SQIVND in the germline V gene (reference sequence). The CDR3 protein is CASTALSGRGRHEQFF. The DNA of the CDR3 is TGTGCCAGTACCGCCCTCTCCGGCAGGGGGCGGCATGAGCAGTTCTTC.

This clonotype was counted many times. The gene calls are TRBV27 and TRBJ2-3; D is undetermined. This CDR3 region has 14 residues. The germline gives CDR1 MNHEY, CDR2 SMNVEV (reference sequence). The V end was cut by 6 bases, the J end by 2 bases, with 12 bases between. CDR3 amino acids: CASRYGYTTDTQYF. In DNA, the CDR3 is TGTGCCAGCAGATACGGGTATACCACAGATACGCAGTATTTT.

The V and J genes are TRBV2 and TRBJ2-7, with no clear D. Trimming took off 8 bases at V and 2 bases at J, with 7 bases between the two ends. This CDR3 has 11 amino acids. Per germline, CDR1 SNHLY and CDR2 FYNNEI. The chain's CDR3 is CASLGTYEQYF. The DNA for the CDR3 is TGTGCCAGCCTTGGGACCTACGAGCAGTACTTC.

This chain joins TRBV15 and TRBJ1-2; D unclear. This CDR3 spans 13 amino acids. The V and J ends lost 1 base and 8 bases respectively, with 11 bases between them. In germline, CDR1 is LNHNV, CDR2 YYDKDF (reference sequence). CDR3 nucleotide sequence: TGTGCCACCAGCAGAGGACCTCAGGAGGGCTACACCTTC. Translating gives CATSRGPQEGYTF.

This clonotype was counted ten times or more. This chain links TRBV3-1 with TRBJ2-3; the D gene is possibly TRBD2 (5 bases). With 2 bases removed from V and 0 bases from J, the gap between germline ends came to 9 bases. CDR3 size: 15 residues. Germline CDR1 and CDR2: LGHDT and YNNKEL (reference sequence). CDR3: CASSQRGGSTDTQYF. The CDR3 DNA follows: TGTGCCAGCAGCCAAAGAGGCGGGAGCACAGATACGCAGTATTTT.

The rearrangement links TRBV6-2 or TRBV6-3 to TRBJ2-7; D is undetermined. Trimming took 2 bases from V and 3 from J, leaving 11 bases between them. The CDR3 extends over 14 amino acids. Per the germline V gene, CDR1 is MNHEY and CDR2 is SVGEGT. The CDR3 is CASSYAQHGYEQYF. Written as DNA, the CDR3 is TGTGCCAGCAGTTACGCCCAGCATGGCTACGAGCAGTACTTC.

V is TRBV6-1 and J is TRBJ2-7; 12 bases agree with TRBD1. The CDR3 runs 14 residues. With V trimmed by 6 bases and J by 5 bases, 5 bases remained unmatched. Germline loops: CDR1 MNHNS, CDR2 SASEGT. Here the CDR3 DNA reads TGTGCCAGCAGGCGGGGACAGGGGGCCCACGAGCAGTACTTC. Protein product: CASRRGQGAHEQYF.

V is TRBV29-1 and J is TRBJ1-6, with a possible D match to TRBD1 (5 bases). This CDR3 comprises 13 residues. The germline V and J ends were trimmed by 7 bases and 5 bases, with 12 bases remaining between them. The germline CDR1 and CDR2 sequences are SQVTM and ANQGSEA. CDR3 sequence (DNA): TGCAGCGCTGGGACGGGGGATAATTCACCCCTCCACTTT. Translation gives CSAGTGDNSPLHF.

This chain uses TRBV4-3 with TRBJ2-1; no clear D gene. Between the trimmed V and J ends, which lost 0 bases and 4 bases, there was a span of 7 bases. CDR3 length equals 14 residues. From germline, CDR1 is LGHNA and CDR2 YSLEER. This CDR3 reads CASSQELRYNEQFF. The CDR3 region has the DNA TGCGCCAGCAGCCAAGAGCTCAGATACAATGAGCAGTTCTTC.

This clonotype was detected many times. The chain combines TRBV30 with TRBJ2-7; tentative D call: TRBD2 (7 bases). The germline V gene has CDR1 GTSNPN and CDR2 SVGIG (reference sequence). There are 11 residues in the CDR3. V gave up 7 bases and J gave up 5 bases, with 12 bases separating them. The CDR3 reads CAFAGAHEQYF. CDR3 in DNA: TGTGCCTTCGCGGGGGCACACGAGCAGTACTTC.

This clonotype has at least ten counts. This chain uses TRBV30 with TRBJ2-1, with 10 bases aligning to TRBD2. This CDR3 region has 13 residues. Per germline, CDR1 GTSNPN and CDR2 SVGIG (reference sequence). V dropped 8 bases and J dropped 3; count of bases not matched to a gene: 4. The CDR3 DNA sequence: TGTGCCGGGGGACTAGCGTTCTACAATGAGCAGTTCTTC. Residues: CAGGLAFYNEQFF.

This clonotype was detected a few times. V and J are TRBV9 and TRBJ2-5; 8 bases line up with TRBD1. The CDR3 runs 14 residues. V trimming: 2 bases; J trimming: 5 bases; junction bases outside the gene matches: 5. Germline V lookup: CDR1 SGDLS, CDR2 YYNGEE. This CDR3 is CASSVTGDRETQYF. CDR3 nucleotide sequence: TGTGCCAGCAGCGTGACAGGGGACCGGGAGACCCAGTACTTC.